Here is one T cell receptor (beta chain) with its context. The sample is drawn from a study of PD-L1 blockade in urothelial cancer. Across the whole study: Patients previously received 0 to 3 chemotherapy regimens.

Per-patient samples, pretreatment and on-treatment, numbered 1 to 8. Germline CDR1 MNHEY, CDR2 SVGAGI. The CDR3 consists of 14 residues. The V end was cut by 4 bases, the J end by 3 bases, with 12 bases between. Generated by immunoSEQ multiplex PCR, the TCRdb table keeps only in-frame clones and is missing some. The table shows about 30,000 clones, with 87% occurring only once. The genes are TRBV6-5 and TRBJ2-5; perhaps TRBD1 as D (5 bases). The receptor's source is a man in his fifties or sixties with urothelial cancer. The sample here was PBMCs, taken around atezolizumab (anti-PD-L1) treatment. DNA for the CDR3: TGTGCCAGCAGTTCCCCCGCAGGGAAAGAGACCCAGTACTTC. Translation gives CASSSPAGKETQYF.